One TCR beta chain is described in this entry. Its antigen is as yet unknown. This CDR3 comprises 17 residues. V lost 0 bases and J lost 6; bases outside the gene matches: 9. Germline values: CDR1 SGHRS, CDR2 YFSETQ. The source of the sample is a study of cytomegalovirus exposure and HLA in healthy donors. Findings and limits, study-wide: Earlier analysis yielded a pattern in which most TCR beta V segments were productive about 90% or about 30% of the time.

It was with 60 Vbeta and 13 Jbeta primers that the PCR ran. This table comes from immunoSEQ multiplex PCR, and its TCRdb copy is limited to in-frame clones, with some not included. This repertoire shows 90,000 to 130,000 clones, around three quarters found once; its top ten account for 4.8%. Sequences were obtained from PBMCs. The clonotype was recovered from a young man in good health and CMV-seropositive. The rearrangement links TRBV5-1 to TRBJ2-2; 9 positions match TRBD2. As DNA, the CDR3 is TGCGCCAGCAGCTTGGGGTTAGCGGGGGCCGGGCCCGGGGAGCTGTTTTTT. It translates to CASSLGLAGAGPGELFF.